This TCR beta chain was identified in a study of T cell responses to AZD1222 COVID-19 vaccine. Study context: Combined were second doses at about 4 or about 12 weeks.

Per the germline V gene, CDR1 is ENHRY and CDR2 is SYGVKD. V lost 6 bases and J lost 0, with 7 bases in between. The CDR3 has 13 residues. TCRdb's copy holds only in-frame clones and misses some; the assay was immunoSEQ multiplex PCR. Seen here are 90,000 to 120,000 clones, around 91% observed once, and the top ten hold 15% to 20%. Points on this clone: What it recognizes is unknown.

Study-wide results and limits: Seropositive AZD1222 recipients at baseline numbered only 6 or 7. Variant regions that are unmutated are reportedly the target of nearly half of spike-specific TCRs. Recipients of two AZD1222 doses showed rising Spike-specific TCR breadth and depth.

The starting material was peripheral blood, obtained on day 0 of AZD1222 vaccination. The source of this sequence is an adult in good health. The J gene is TRBJ2-3, the V gene TRBV10-3, with D possibly being TRBD1 (6 bases). CDR3 amino acids: CAIRDSSTDTQYF. CDR3 coding DNA: TGTGCCATCAGGGACAGTAGCACAGATACGCAGTATTTT.